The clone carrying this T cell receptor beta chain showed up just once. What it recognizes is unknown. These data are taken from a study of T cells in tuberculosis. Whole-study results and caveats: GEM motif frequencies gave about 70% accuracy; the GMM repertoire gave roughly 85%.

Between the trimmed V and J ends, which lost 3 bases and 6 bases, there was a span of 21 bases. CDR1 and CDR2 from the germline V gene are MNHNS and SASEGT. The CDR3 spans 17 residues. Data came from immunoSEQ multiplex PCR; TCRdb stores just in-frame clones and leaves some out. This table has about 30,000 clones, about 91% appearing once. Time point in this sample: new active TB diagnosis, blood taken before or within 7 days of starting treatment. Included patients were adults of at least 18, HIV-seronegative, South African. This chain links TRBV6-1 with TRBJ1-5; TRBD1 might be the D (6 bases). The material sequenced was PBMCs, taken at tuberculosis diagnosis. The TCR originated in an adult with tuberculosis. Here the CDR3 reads CASSDKLRQGFPQPQHF. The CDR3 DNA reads TGTGCCAGCAGTGATAAACTCCGGCAGGGGTTTCCTCAGCCCCAGCATTTT.